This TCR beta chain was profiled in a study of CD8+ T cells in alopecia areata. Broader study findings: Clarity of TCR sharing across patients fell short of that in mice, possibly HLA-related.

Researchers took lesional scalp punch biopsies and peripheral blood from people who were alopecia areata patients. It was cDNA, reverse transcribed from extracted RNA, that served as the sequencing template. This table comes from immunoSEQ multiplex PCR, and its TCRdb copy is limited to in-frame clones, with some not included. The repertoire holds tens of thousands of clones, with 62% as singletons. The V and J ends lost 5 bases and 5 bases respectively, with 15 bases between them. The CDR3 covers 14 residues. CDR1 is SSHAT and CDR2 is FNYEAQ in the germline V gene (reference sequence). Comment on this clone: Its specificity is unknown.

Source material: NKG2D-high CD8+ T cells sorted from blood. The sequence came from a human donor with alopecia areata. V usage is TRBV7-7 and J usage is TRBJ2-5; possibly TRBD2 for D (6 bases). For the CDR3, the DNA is TGTGCCAGCAGCGCTAATGGGGGGATGGAGACCCAGTACTTC. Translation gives CASSANGGMETQYF. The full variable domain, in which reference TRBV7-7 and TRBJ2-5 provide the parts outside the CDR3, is GAGVSQSPRYKVTKRGQDVTLRCDPISSHATLYWYQQALGQGPEFLTYFNYEAQPDKSGLPSDRFSAERPEGSISTLTIQRTEQRDSAMYRCASSANGGMETQYFGPGTRLLVL.